A single sample is the source of the 20 T cell receptor beta chains below, sequenced in a study of blood T cell repertoires in COVID-19. Repertoires were generated with immunoSEQ multiplex PCR, while TCRdb's copy carries only in-frame clones and drops some. The data hold 200,000 to 300,000 clones, with roughly four fifths observed a single time. Sequenced: peripheral blood. These receptors originate from a man between 50 and 59 years old with acute or convalescent COVID-19.

The V and J genes are TRBV3-1 (or the pseudogene TRBV3-2) and TRBJ1-5; D uncertain. Germline CDR1 and CDR2: LGHDT and YNNKEL (reference sequence). There are 12 residues in the CDR3. V was trimmed by 5 bases and J by 4 bases, leaving 6 bases between them. This chain's CDR3 is CASSNGNQPQHF. CDR3 sequence (DNA): TGTGCCAGCAGCAACGGTAATCAGCCCCAGCATTTT.

This chain joins TRBV2 and TRBJ1-5; possible D gene TRBD1, 6 bases. CDR1 is SNHLY, CDR2 FYNNEI, per germline. The CDR3 contains 14 residues. V lost 2 bases and J lost 6, with 11 bases in between. CDR3 sequence reads: CASSEMWGRQPQHF. CDR3 sequence (DNA): TGTGCCAGCAGTGAAATGTGGGGGCGTCAGCCCCAGCATTTT.

This chain uses TRBV18 with TRBJ1-4, with D possibly TRBD1 on 5 matching bases. V was trimmed by 3 bases and J by 8 bases, leaving 22 bases between them. Germline-derived CDR1 and CDR2 are KGHSH and LQKENI. The CDR3 length is 17 residues. The chain's CDR3 is CASSPSQGRLGGEKLFF. In DNA form, the CDR3 reads TGTGCCAGCTCACCCTCCCAGGGAAGGCTGGGAGGAGAAAAACTGTTTTTT. Combining the CDR3 with reference TRBV18 and TRBJ1-4 gives the whole variable domain NAGVMQNPRHLVRRRGQEARLRCSPMKGHSHVYWYRQLPEEGLKFMVYLQKENIIDESGMPKERFSAEFPKEGPSILRIQQVVRGDSAAYFCASSPSQGRLGGEKLFFGSGTQLSVL.

This chain connects TRBV5-1 to TRBJ2-5; perhaps TRBD1 as D (6 bases). The CDR3 extends over 14 amino acids. The germline gives CDR1 SGHRS, CDR2 YFSETQ. V lost 2 bases and J 1 base, leaving 9 bases between the germline ends. The CDR3: CASSFGQLQETQYF. As DNA, the CDR3 is TGCGCCAGCAGCTTTGGACAGCTCCAAGAGACCCAGTACTTC. The whole variable domain, remainder taken from reference TRBV5-1 and TRBJ2-5, is KAGVTQTPRYLIKTRGQQVTLSCSPISGHRSVSWYQQTPGQGLQFLFEYFSETQRNKGNFPGRFSGRQFSNSRSEMNVSTLELGDSALYLCASSFGQLQETQYFGPGTRLLVL.

The rearrangement links TRBV28 to TRBJ2-7; D unclear. The ends were cut back, 3 bases at V and 2 bases at J, with 8 bases in the middle. The CDR3 totals 13 residues. Germline assignment: CDR1 MDHEN and CDR2 SYDVKM. DNA for the CDR3: TGTGCCAGCAGTTTCGCACTTACCTACGAGCAGTACTTC. It specifies CASSFALTYEQYF.

The chain employs TRBV24-1 and TRBJ2-1; a weak D match, TRBD2 (6 bases). V was cut by 5 bases and J by 6 bases, with 16 bases left in between. CDR3 length equals 15 residues. Per germline, CDR1 KGHDR and CDR2 SFDVKD. The CDR3 sequence: CATSALGGAGNEQFF. CDR3 nucleotides: TGTGCCACCAGTGCCCTGGGGGGAGCGGGCAATGAGCAGTTCTTC.

DNA of the CDR3: TGTGCCTGGAGTGCAACAGGGGTTCAGCCCCAGCATTTT. Residues: CAWSATGVQPQHF. The V and J genes are TRBV30 and TRBJ1-5; the match to TRBD1 covers 7 bases. J lost 6 bases, V lost 1 base, and 3 bases had no gene match. CDR3 length equals 13 residues. Germline CDR1 reads GTSNPN; CDR2 reads SVGIG (reference sequence).

This clone was recorded only once. This chain links TRBV29-1 with TRBJ2-2, with a possible D match to TRBD1 (6 bases). The length of the CDR3 is 13 residues. Trimming stripped 2 bases from V and 5 bases from J, with 9 bases between. CDR1 and CDR2 from the germline V gene are SQVTM and ANQGSEA. CDR3 loop: CSVELGQTGELFF. The DNA of the CDR3 is TGCAGCGTTGAACTAGGACAGACCGGGGAGCTGTTTTTT.

This clone was recorded only once. This rearrangement joins TRBV5-5 to TRBJ2-3; D unclear. This CDR3 has 13 residues. Germline CDR1 is SGHKS and CDR2 is YYEKEE (reference sequence). With 1 base removed from V and 2 bases from J, the gap between germline ends came to 5 bases. The CDR3 loop is CASSLSPTDTQYF. In nucleotides, the CDR3 is TGTGCCAGCAGCTTGAGCCCCACAGATACGCAGTATTTT. The variable domain in full, with the rest retrieved from reference TRBV5-5 and TRBJ2-3, is DAGVTQSPTHLIKTRGQQVTLRCSPISGHKSVSWYQQVLGQGPQFIFQYYEKEERGRGNFPDRFSARQFPNYSSELNVNALLLGDSALYLCASSLSPTDTQYFGPGTRLTVL.

The rearrangement joins TRBV2 to TRBJ1-2, with 7 bases that match TRBD1. The V segment lost 4 bases and the J segment 3 bases; nucleotides outside the gene matches: 2. The CDR3 sequence is 13 residues long. Germline V lookup: CDR1 SNHLY, CDR2 FYNNEI. The CDR3 spells CASSVGQDYGYTF. The CDR3 DNA reads TGTGCCAGCAGTGTTGGACAGGACTATGGCTACACCTTC.

The chain has TRBV10-3 and TRBJ1-1, with 8 bases matching TRBD1. The trim removed 8 bases at V and 1 base at J, leaving 3 bases unmatched. The CDR3 has 13 residues. From germline, CDR1 is ENHRY and CDR2 SYGVKD. CDR3 residues: CAILGQGNTEAFF. As DNA, the CDR3 is TGTGCCATCCTCGGACAGGGGAACACTGAAGCTTTCTTT.

The V gene is TRBV29-1, the J gene TRBJ1-2; tentative D call: TRBD1 (5 bases). The V end lost 4 bases, the J end lost 6 bases, and 9 bases lay between the germline ends. CDR3 length equals 11 residues. Germline CDR1 is SQVTM and CDR2 is ANQGSEA. The CDR3 DNA reads TGCAGCGTTGGTGCAGGGAATGGCTACACCTTC. Protein product: CSVGAGNGYTF.

In nucleotides, the CDR3 is TGTGCCATCAGTGAGGGCGGGGGGAATCAGCCCCAGCATTTT. As protein: CAISEGGGNQPQHF. The chain has TRBV10-3 and TRBJ1-5, with D possibly TRBD1 on 5 matching bases. Germline V gene data show CDR1 as ENHRY and CDR2 as SYGVKD. Deletions cut 2 bases from V and 4 bases from J, with 9 bases between. The CDR3 has 14 residues.

This clone was observed a single time. The chain links TRBV30 to TRBJ1-1, with D perhaps TRBD1 (5 bases). This CDR3 region has 14 residues. Germline CDR1 GTSNPN, CDR2 SVGIG (reference sequence). V lost 3 bases to trimming and J lost 1 base, with 12 bases between them. The CDR3 loop reads CAWSRAQGNTEAFF. The CDR3 DNA is TGTGCCTGGAGCCGCGCCCAGGGGAACACTGAAGCTTTCTTT.

CDR3 in amino acids: CASSLVGSSGNTIYF. The DNA of the CDR3 is TGCGCCAGCAGCTTGGTAGGGAGCTCTGGAAACACCATATATTTT. The rearrangement links TRBV5-1 to TRBJ1-3; D unclear. The germline V gene encodes CDR1 SGHRS and CDR2 YFSETQ. This CDR3 comprises 15 residues. The germline V and J ends were trimmed by 0 bases and 0 bases, with 7 bases remaining between them.

The chain links TRBV27 to TRBJ2-1; 9 bases map to TRBD2. CDR1 and CDR2 from the germline V gene are MNHEY and SMNVEV (reference sequence). The CDR3 runs 15 residues. V lost 5 bases to trimming and J lost 3 bases; unmatched junction nucleotides: 5. CDR3 residues: CASSPLAGNYNEQFF. The CDR3 nucleotides are TGTGCCAGCAGTCCCCTAGCGGGGAACTACAATGAGCAGTTCTTC.

This sequence joins TRBV11-3 and TRBJ1-1; D not resolved. V was clipped by 3 bases and J by 4 bases, with 9 bases between them. The CDR3 covers 13 residues. The germline V gene encodes CDR1 SGHNT and CDR2 YENEEA. CDR3 amino acids: CASSLFLSTEAFF. The CDR3 DNA is TGTGCCAGCAGCTTGTTCCTAAGCACTGAAGCTTTCTTT.

The count of this clone is one. The V and J genes are TRBV3-1 (or the pseudogene TRBV3-2) and TRBJ1-1; 9 bases are a match to TRBD1. Germline trimming cut 5 bases from V and 1 base from J; bases unmatched to any gene: 2. CDR3 length: 14 residues. CDR1 LGHDT and CDR2 YNNKEL come from the germline V gene (reference sequence). The CDR3 spells CASSWTGANTEAFF. In DNA form, the CDR3 reads TGTGCCAGCAGCTGGACAGGGGCGAACACTGAAGCTTTCTTT.

V is TRBV6-5 and J is TRBJ2-5; possibly TRBD1 for D (6 bases). Trimming took off 6 bases at V and 4 bases at J, with 12 bases between the two ends. The germline gives CDR1 MNHEY, CDR2 SVGAGI. This CDR3 region has 13 residues. This chain's CDR3 is CASRAQGRETQYF. Written as DNA, the CDR3 is TGTGCCAGCAGAGCCCAGGGGAGAGAGACCCAGTACTTC.

The CDR3, as DNA: TGTGCCAGCAGTTCCGGGACATTATACAATGAGCAGTTCTTC. Translating it yields CASSSGTLYNEQFF. The chain is built from TRBV6-6 and TRBJ2-1; possibly TRBD1 for D (6 bases). The V gene lost 4 bases and the J gene lost 4 bases, with 11 bases spanning the gap. The CDR3 runs to 14 residues. Germline CDR1 reads MNHNY; CDR2 reads SVGAGI (reference sequence).